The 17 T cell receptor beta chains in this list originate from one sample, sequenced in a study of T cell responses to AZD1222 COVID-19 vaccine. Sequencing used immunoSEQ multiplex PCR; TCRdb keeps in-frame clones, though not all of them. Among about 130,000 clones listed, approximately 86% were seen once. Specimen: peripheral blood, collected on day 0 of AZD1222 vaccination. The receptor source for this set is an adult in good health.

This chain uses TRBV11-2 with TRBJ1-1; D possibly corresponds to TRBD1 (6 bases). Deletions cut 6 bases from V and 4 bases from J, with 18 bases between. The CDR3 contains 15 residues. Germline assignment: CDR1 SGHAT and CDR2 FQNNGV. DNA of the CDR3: TGTGCCAGCAGAGACTTACAGGGAAGGGCCACTGAAGCTTTCTTT. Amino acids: CASRDLQGRATEAFF.

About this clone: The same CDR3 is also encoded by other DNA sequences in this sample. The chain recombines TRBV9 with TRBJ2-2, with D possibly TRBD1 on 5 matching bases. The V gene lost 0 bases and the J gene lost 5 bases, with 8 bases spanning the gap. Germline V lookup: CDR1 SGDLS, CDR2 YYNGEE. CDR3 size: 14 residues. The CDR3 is CASSVGGGTGELFF. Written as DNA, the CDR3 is TGTGCCAGCAGCGTAGGGGGCGGAACCGGGGAGCTGTTTTTT.

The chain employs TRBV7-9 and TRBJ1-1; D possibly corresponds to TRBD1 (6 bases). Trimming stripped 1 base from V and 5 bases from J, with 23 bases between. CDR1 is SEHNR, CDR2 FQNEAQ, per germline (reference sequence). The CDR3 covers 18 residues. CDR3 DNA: TGTGCCAGCAGCTTAGACACAGGGTTTATGGGGCCTATTACTGAAGCTTTCTTT. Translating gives CASSLDTGFMGPITEAFF.

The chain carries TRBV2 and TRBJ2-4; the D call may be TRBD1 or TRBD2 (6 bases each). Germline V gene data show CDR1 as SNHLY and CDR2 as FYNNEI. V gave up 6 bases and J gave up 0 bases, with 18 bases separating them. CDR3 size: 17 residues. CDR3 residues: CASRGVRRGEAKNIQYF. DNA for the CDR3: TGTGCCAGCAGAGGTGTCCGAAGGGGGGAAGCCAAAAACATTCAGTACTTC. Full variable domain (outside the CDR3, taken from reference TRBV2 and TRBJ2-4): EPEVTQTPSHQVTQMGQEVILRCVPISNHLYFYWYRQILGQKVEFLVSFYNNEISEKSEIFDDQFSVERPDGSNFTLKIRSTKLEDSAMYFCASRGVRRGEAKNIQYFGAGTRLSVL.

The CDR3, as DNA: TGTGCCAGCAGCTTGGTTGGTGCAGCAACTAATGAAAAACTGTTTTTT. It translates to CASSLVGAATNEKLFF. V usage is TRBV5-5 and J usage is TRBJ1-4; unclear D gene. The CDR3 consists of 16 residues. Germline loops: CDR1 SGHKS, CDR2 YYEKEE (reference sequence). V dropped 0 bases and J dropped 0 bases, with 9 bases sitting between them. The variable domain in full, with the rest retrieved from reference TRBV5-5 and TRBJ1-4, is DAGVTQSPTHLIKTRGQQVTLRCSPISGHKSVSWYQQVLGQGPQFIFQYYEKEERGRGNFPDRFSARQFPNYSSELNVNALLLGDSALYLCASSLVGAATNEKLFFGSGTQLSVL.

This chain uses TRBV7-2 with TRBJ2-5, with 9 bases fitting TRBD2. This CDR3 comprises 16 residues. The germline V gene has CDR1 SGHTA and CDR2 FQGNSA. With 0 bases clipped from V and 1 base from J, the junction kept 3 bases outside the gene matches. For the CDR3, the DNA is TGTGCCAGCAGCTTAGCGCCAGCGGGGGGCCAAGAGACCCAGTACTTC. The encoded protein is CASSLAPAGGQETQYF.

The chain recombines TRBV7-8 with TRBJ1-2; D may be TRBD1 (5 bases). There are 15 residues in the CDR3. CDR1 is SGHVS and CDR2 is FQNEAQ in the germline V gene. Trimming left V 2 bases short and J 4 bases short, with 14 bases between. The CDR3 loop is CASSLMTGRGYGYTF. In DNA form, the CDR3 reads TGTGCCAGCAGCTTAATGACCGGGAGGGGCTATGGCTACACCTTC.

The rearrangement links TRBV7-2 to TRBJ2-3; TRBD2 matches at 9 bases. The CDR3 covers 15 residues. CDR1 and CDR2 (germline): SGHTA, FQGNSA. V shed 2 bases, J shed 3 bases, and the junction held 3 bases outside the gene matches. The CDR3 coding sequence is TGTGCCAGCAGCTTAATAAGCGGGGGGACAGATACGCAGTATTTT. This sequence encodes CASSLISGGTDTQYF.

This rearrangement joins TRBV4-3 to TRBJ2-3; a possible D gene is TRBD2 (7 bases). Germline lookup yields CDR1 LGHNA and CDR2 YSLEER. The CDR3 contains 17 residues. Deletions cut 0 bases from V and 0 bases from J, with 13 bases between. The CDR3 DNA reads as TGCGCCAGCAGCCAAGATTTGAGCGGGACAAGCACAGATACGCAGTATTTT. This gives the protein CASSQDLSGTSTDTQYF.

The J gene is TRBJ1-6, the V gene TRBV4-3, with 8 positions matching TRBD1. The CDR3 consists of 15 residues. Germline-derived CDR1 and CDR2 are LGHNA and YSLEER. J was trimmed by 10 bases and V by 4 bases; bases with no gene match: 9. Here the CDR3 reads CASSLGQGRTSPLHF. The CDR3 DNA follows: TGCGCCAGCAGCCTCGGACAGGGAAGGACCTCACCCCTCCACTTT.

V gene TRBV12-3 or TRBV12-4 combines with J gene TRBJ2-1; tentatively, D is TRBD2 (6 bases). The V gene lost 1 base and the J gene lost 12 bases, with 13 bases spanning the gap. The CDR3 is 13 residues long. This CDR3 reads CASSLGRGRGQFF. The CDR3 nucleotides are TGTGCCAGCAGTTTAGGGCGGGGCCGAGGGCAGTTCTTC.

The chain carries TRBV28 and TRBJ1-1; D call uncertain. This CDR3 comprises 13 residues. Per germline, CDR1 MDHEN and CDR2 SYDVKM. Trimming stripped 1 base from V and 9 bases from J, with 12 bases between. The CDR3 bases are TGTGCCAGCAGTTTATTCGCCCGGATAAAAGCTTTCTTT. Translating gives CASSLFARIKAFF.

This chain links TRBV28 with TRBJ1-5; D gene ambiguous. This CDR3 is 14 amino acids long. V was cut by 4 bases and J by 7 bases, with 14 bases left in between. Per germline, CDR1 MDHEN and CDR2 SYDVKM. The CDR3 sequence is CASSSPEGGQPQHF. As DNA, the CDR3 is TGTGCCAGCAGTTCCCCCGAGGGAGGGCAGCCCCAGCATTTT.

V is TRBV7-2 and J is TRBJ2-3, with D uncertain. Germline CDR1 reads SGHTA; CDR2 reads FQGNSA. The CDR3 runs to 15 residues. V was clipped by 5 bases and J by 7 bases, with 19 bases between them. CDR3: CASSRTSPVGYTQYF. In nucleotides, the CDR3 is TGTGCCAGCAGCCGGACCAGTCCCGTTGGGTATACGCAGTATTTT.

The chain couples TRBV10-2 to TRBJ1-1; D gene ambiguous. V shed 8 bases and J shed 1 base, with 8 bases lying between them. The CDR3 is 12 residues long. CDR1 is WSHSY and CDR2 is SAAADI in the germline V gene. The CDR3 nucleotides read TGCGCCAGCGGACGCGGGAACACTGAAGCTTTCTTT. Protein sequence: CASGRGNTEAFF.

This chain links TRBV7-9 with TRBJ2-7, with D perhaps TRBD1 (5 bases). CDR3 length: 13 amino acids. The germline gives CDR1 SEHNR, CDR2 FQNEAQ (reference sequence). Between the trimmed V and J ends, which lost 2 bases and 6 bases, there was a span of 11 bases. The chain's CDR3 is CASSLQGGVEQYF. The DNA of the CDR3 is TGTGCCAGCAGCTTACAGGGTGGCGTCGAGCAGTACTTC.

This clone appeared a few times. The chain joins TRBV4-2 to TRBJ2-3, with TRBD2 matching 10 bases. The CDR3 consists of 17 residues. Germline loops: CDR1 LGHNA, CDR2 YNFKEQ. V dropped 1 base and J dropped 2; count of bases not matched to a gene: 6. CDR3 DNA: TGTGCCAGCAGCCAAGCTAATAGCGGGGGGCCCACAGATACGCAGTATTTT. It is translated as CASSQANSGGPTDTQYF.